These 19 T cell receptor beta chains were all obtained from the same sample, sequenced in a study of shared clonotypes between healthy human individuals. The repertoire was sequenced with immunoSEQ multiplex PCR; TCRdb's copy has only in-frame clones and lacks some. The sample has a few million clones; around 95% are singletons. Material: naive CD4+ T cells sorted from blood. Subset denoted: CD45RA+ positively selected. All receptors come from a man younger than 35 in good health.

In this sample, this clone turned up once. The chain carries TRBV18 and TRBJ1-2; D ambiguous. CDR3 size: 13 residues. V shed 6 bases and J shed 8 bases, with 16 bases lying between them. Germline V gene lookup returns CDR1 KGHSH and CDR2 LQKENI. The CDR3 region has the DNA TGTGCCAGCTCCATTCTGGACCTTCGGGGCTACACCTTC. Protein product: CASSILDLRGYTF.

This CDR3 is CASRETGFNYNEQFF. For the CDR3, the DNA is TGTGCCAGCAGAGAGACAGGGTTTAATTACAATGAGCAGTTCTTC. The chain couples TRBV2 to TRBJ2-1; 7 nucleotides align to TRBD1. Per the germline V gene, CDR1 is SNHLY and CDR2 is FYNNEI. With V trimmed by 6 bases and J by 4 bases, 9 bases remained unmatched. The CDR3 contains 15 residues. The full variable domain, completed using reference TRBV2 and TRBJ2-1, is EPEVTQTPSHQVTQMGQEVILRCVPISNHLYFYWYRQILGQKVEFLVSFYNNEISEKSEIFDDQFSVERPDGSNFTLKIRSTKLEDSAMYFCASRETGFNYNEQFFGPGTRLTVL.

V usage is TRBV5-1 and J usage is TRBJ2-7; possibly TRBD1 for D (6 bases). This CDR3 has 19 residues. The germline gives CDR1 SGHRS, CDR2 YFSETQ. Trimming cost V 0 bases and J 2 bases, with 24 bases left between them. CDR3 DNA sequence: TGCGCCAGCAGCTTGGGGCCCGGGACAAGGGTGGGGGTAGCCTACGAGCAGTACTTC. Translation gives CASSLGPGTRVGVAYEQYF.

The chain is built from TRBV28 and TRBJ1-5; D remains ambiguous. The CDR3 covers 12 residues. Per germline, CDR1 MDHEN and CDR2 SYDVKM. Trimming shortened V by 7 bases and J by 5 bases, and 9 bases separated the two germline ends. The CDR3 DNA reads as TGTGCCAGCACAATCCAAGATCAGCCCCAGCATTTT. It codes for CASTIQDQPQHF.

The chain recombines TRBV28 with TRBJ2-3; either TRBD1 or TRBD2 may supply D (5 bases each). The CDR3 has 17 residues. The germline gives CDR1 MDHEN, CDR2 SYDVKM. The V gene lost 2 bases and the J gene lost 0 bases, with 15 bases spanning the gap. As DNA, the CDR3 is TGTGCCAGCAGTTTAGGGCCCCAGGGACCCAGCACAGATACGCAGTATTTT. It specifies CASSLGPQGPSTDTQYF.

Notes on this clone: Other DNA sequences in this sample translate to the same CDR3. The genes are TRBV19 and TRBJ1-1; D perhaps matches TRBD1 (5 bases). The CDR3 totals 14 residues. CDR1 and CDR2 from the germline V gene are LNHDA and SQIVND (reference sequence). Trimming took 1 base from V and 4 from J, leaving 10 bases between them. The CDR3 loop reads CASSIGGFGTEAFF. The CDR3 nucleotides are TGTGCCAGTAGTATAGGGGGGTTCGGCACTGAAGCTTTCTTT.

The chain couples TRBV6-5 to TRBJ1-1; D is undetermined. This CDR3 has 13 residues. Between the trimmed V and J ends, which lost 4 bases and 4 bases, there was a span of 10 bases. Germline values: CDR1 MNHEY, CDR2 SVGAGI. The CDR3 here is CASSFGWRTEAFF. The CDR3 DNA reads as TGTGCCAGCAGTTTTGGGTGGCGCACTGAAGCTTTCTTT.

This chain joins TRBV27 and TRBJ2-7, with D hard to call. V lost 7 bases and J lost 0, with 13 bases in between. This CDR3 region has 14 residues. The germline CDR1 and CDR2 sequences are MNHEY and SMNVEV (reference sequence). The CDR3 DNA is TGTGCCAGCATCATCGGACGGAGCTCCTACGAGCAGTACTTC. Amino acid sequence: CASIIGRSSYEQYF.

The gene calls are TRBV7-9 and TRBJ2-7; 8 bases are a match to TRBD2. CDR1 and CDR2 (germline): SEHNR, FQNEAQ (reference sequence). V was clipped by 5 bases and J by 4 bases; unmatched bases: 7. The CDR3 totals 14 residues. The CDR3: CASSGSGTKYEQYF. For the CDR3, the DNA is TGTGCCAGCAGCGGTAGCGGGACGAAGTACGAGCAGTACTTC.

Details on this clone: The same CDR3 can be traced to other DNA sequences in this sample. This chain joins TRBV27 and TRBJ2-7; D ambiguous. V dropped 5 bases and J dropped 4 bases, with 6 bases sitting between them. The CDR3 runs to 11 residues. Germline V CDR1 and CDR2: MNHEY, SMNVEV (reference sequence). The CDR3 loop reads CASSPGYEQYF. In nucleotides, the CDR3 is TGTGCCAGCAGTCCTGGTTACGAGCAGTACTTC.

Comment on this clone: The sample has other DNA sequences that encode this CDR3 too. V is TRBV30 and J is TRBJ2-2; 8 bases are shared with TRBD2. There are 13 residues in the CDR3. Germline CDR1 and CDR2: GTSNPN and SVGIG (reference sequence). V was clipped by 3 bases and J by 4 bases; unmatched bases: 1. The CDR3 here is CAWSGRGTGELFF. CDR3 DNA sequence: TGTGCCTGGAGCGGGAGGGGCACCGGGGAGCTGTTTTTT.

V and J are TRBV18 and TRBJ1-5, with TRBD1 as a possible D gene (5 bases). The CDR3 sequence is 14 residues long. V was cut by 2 bases and J by 4 bases, with 9 bases left in between. Germline CDR1 KGHSH, CDR2 LQKENI. The CDR3 bases are TGTGCCAGCTCACCAGGGGCGGAAAATCAGCCCCAGCATTTT. Translation gives CASSPGAENQPQHF.

The chain couples TRBV5-1 to TRBJ2-3; TRBD2 agrees at 14 bases. V shed 4 bases and J 5 bases; nucleotides not matched to a gene: 9. Germline CDR1 SGHRS, CDR2 YFSETQ. CDR3 length equals 17 residues. The CDR3 nucleotides are TGCGCCAGCAGCCTTCGACTAGCGGGGGGGCAAGTAGATACGCAGTATTTT. Translating it yields CASSLRLAGGQVDTQYF.

V and J are TRBV30 and TRBJ2-3; 7 bases are a match to TRBD2. This CDR3 region has 14 residues. Germline V gene sequence: CDR1 GTSNPN, CDR2 SVGIG (reference sequence). V gave up 0 bases and J gave up 5 bases; unmatched junction bases: 5. The CDR3 DNA follows: TGTGCCTGGAGTGTGTCGGGGAGGGGAGATACGCAGTATTTT. As protein: CAWSVSGRGDTQYF. Looking up the rest from reference TRBV30 and TRBJ2-3 gives the full variable domain: SQTIHQWPATLVQPVGSPLSLECTVEGTSNPNLYWYRQAAGRGLQLLFYSVGIGQISSEVPQNLSASRPQDRQFILSSKKLLLSDSGFYLCAWSVSGRGDTQYFGPGTRLTVL.

The rearrangement links TRBV2 to TRBJ2-7; 8 nucleotides match TRBD1. The CDR3 is 14 amino acids. The ends lost 4 bases at V and 6 bases at J; junction bases unmatched: 8. CDR1 and CDR2 from the germline V gene are SNHLY and FYNNEI. CDR3 sequence: CASSAPLDRGEQYF. The CDR3, as DNA: TGTGCCAGCAGTGCCCCACTCGACAGGGGCGAGCAGTACTTC. Full variable domain (rest looked up from reference TRBV2 and TRBJ2-7): EPEVTQTPSHQVTQMGQEVILRCVPISNHLYFYWYRQILGQKVEFLVSFYNNEISEKSEIFDDQFSVERPDGSNFTLKIRSTKLEDSAMYFCASSAPLDRGEQYFGPGTRLTVT.

V gene TRBV6-1 combines with J gene TRBJ2-7, with TRBD2 identical over 9 bases. The CDR3 length is 15 residues. The germline CDR1 and CDR2 sequences are MNHNS and SASEGT. V trimming: 7 bases; J trimming: 8 bases; junction bases outside the gene matches: 15. CDR3 DNA sequence: TGTGCCAGCACCCCCCCGGGGCTAGCGGGGCGGAAGCAGTACTTC. Encoded protein: CASTPPGLAGRKQYF.

The chain uses TRBV11-2 and TRBJ2-7; D is uncertain. Germline values: CDR1 SGHAT, CDR2 FQNNGV. CDR3 length: 14 amino acids. V lost 0 bases and J lost 6, with 12 bases in between. Here the CDR3 DNA reads TGTGCCAGCAGCTTAGATCGACGGATCAGCGAGCAGTACTTC. Translation gives CASSLDRRISEQYF.

J is TRBJ2-2 and V is TRBV4-2; D ambiguous. The germline gives CDR1 LGHNA, CDR2 YNFKEQ. The CDR3 length is 16 residues. V lost 6 bases and J lost 4, with 18 bases in between. Here the CDR3 reads CASSRNAPPSTGELFF. CDR3 nucleotide sequence: TGTGCCAGCAGTCGTAACGCCCCCCCCTCCACCGGGGAGCTGTTTTTT.

The table lists this clone with a count of one. Likely a read error: the CDR3 ends without its conserved phenylalanine or tryptophan. The V call is TRBV28, the J call TRBJ1-2, with a weak D call TRBD1 (5 bases). The CDR3 is made up of 13 amino acids. The germline V gene encodes CDR1 MDHEN and CDR2 SYDVKM. Between the trimmed V and J ends, which lost 2 bases and 8 bases, there was a span of 12 bases. CDR3 DNA: TGTGCCAGCAGTTTAAGGTCAGGGAGGGGCTACACCCTC. Encoded protein: CASSLRSGRGYTL.